The 3 T cell receptor beta chains in this list originate from one sample, sequenced in a study of CD8+CD57+ T cells in acquired aplastic anemia. All patients picked for sequencing had shown, by flow cytometry, an expansion of CD8+CD57+ cells. TCR beta VDJ and CDR3 were profiled, and genomic DNA was the template. TCRdb independently ran MiXCR on the reads; one entry per CDR3 protein. The table has some 200,000 distinct CDR3 sequences, roughly 60% seen once. Material for sequencing was sorted CD4+, CD8+, or CD8+CD57+ T cells (not recorded which) from PBMCs. The receptors were gathered from a human donor with aplastic anemia.

The chain uses TRBV7-2 and TRBJ1-1; D call uncertain. The CDR3 totals 13 residues. V gave up 6 bases and J gave up 0 bases, with 8 bases separating them. CDR1 is SGHTA and CDR2 is FQGNSA in the germline V gene. The CDR3 DNA is TGTGCCAGCAGGCGGGATATGAACACTGAAGCTTTCTTT. Protein product: CASRRDMNTEAFF. Full variable domain (missing parts from reference TRBV7-2 and TRBJ1-1): GAGVSQSPSNKVTEKGKDVELRCDPISGHTALYWYRQSLGQGLEFLIYFQGNSAPDKSGLPSDRFSAERTGGSVSTLTIQRTQQEDSAVYLCASRRDMNTEAFFGQGTRLTVV.

For this clonotype: Germline and junction disagree at one end, which may indicate a read error. The V gene is TRBV10-3, the J gene TRBJ1-6; D unclear. CDR1 is ENHRY and CDR2 is SYGVKD in the germline V gene. CDR3 length: 17 residues. DNA of the CDR3: TGTGCCATCAGTGAGTCGACCCCACGTGGCTATAATTCACAGCTCTACTTT. Its protein product is CAISESTPRGYNSQLYF.

J is TRBJ2-3 and V is TRBV19; perhaps TRBD2 as D (6 bases). This CDR3 has 13 amino acids. Germline loops: CDR1 LNHDA, CDR2 SQIVND (reference sequence). The V end was cut by 6 bases, the J end by 4 bases, with 11 bases between. CDR3 region: CASRRESPDTQYF. The CDR3 bases are TGTGCCAGTAGACGGGAGTCCCCAGATACGCAGTATTTT.